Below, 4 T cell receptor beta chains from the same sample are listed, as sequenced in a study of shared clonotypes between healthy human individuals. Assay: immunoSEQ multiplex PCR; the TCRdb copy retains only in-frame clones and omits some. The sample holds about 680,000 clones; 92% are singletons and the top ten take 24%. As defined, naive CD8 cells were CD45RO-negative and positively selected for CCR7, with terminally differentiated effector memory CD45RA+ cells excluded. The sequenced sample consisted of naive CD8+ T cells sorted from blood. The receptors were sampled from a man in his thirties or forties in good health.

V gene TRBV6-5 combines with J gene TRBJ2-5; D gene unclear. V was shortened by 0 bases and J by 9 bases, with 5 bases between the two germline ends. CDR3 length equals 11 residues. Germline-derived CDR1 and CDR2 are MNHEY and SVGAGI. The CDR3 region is CASSYSMAQYF. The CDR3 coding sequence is TGTGCCAGCAGTTACTCGATGGCCCAGTACTTC.

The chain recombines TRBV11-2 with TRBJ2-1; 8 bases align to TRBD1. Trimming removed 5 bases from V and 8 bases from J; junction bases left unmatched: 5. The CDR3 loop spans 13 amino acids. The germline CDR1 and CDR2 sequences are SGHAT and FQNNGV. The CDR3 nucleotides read TGTGCCAGCAGCACGGGACAGGATGATGAGCAGTTCTTC. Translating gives CASSTGQDDEQFF.

CDR3 amino acids: CASSRVGELSDEQYF. In nucleotides, the CDR3 is TGTGCCAGCAGCCGTGTGGGGGAGTTGAGCGACGAGCAGTACTTC. The chain employs TRBV5-4 and TRBJ2-7; possibly TRBD1 or TRBD2 for D (5 bases each). CDR1 is SGHNT, CDR2 YYREEE, per germline (reference sequence). This CDR3 has 15 amino acids. Trimming removed 4 bases at V and 5 bases at J, with 19 bases between. The full variable domain, in which reference TRBV5-4 and TRBJ2-7 provide the parts outside the CDR3, is ETGVTQSPTHLIKTRGQQVTLRCSSQSGHNTVSWYQQALGQGPQFIFQYYREEENGRGNFPPRFSGLQFPNYSSELNVNALELDDSALYLCASSRVGELSDEQYFGPGTRLTVT.

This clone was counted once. The CDR3 nucleotides are TGTGCCAGCAGCCTGGGTGTCGAAGCTTTCTTT. Translation: CASSLGVEAFF. This chain joins TRBV5-8 and TRBJ1-1; D gene ambiguous. V was clipped by 4 bases and J by 8 bases, with 9 bases between them. This CDR3 has 11 amino acids. CDR1 and CDR2 from the germline V gene are SGHTS and YDEGEE.